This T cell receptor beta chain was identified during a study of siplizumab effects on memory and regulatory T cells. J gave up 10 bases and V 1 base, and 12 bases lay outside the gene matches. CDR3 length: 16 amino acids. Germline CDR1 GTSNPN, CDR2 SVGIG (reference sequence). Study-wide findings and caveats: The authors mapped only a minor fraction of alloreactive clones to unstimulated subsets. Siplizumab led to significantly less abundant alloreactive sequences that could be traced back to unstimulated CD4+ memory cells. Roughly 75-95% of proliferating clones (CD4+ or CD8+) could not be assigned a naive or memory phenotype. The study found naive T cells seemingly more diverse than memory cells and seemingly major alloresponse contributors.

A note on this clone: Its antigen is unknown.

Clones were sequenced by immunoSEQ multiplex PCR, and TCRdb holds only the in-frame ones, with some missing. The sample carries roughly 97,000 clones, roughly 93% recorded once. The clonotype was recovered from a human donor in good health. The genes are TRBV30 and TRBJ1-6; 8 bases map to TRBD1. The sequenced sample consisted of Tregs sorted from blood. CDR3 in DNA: TGTGCCTGGAGTGGCCTCCGGACAGGGTATCACTCACCCCTCCACTTT. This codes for CAWSGLRTGYHSPLHF.